What follows describes a single T cell receptor (beta chain). This sample was included in a study of OX40 agonist ivuxolimab in advanced cancers. The method was immunoSEQ multiplex PCR; TCRdb's version includes in-frame clones alone and lacks a portion of them. Among roughly 65,000 clones listed, approximately 93% were seen once. The CDR3 totals 15 residues. The germline V gene encodes CDR1 MGHDK and CDR2 SYGVNS. V lost 2 bases to trimming and J lost 13 bases, with 18 bases between them. The sequencing here drew on CD4+ or CD8+ T cells sorted from blood, taken in a trial of the OX40 agonist ivuxolimab. The chain recombines TRBV25-1 with TRBJ1-6; a possible D gene is TRBD1 (6 bases). The TCR was taken from an adult with an advanced solid tumor such as melanoma, head and neck, liver or kidney cancer. The DNA of the CDR3 is TGTGCCAGCAGTGAACCAGGACGGGACATCAATCCCCTCCACTTT. Encoded protein: CASSEPGRDINPLHF.